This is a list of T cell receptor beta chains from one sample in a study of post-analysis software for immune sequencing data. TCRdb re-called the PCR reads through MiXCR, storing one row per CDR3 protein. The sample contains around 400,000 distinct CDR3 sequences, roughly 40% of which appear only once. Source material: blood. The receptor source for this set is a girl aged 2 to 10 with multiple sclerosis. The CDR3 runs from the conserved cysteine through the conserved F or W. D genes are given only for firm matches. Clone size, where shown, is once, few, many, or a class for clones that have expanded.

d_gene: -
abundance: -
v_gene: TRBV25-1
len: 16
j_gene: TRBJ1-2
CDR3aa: CATPRTWIHPNYGYTF
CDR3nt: TGTGCCACCCCAAGGACTTGGATTCATCCTAACTATGGCTACACCTTC

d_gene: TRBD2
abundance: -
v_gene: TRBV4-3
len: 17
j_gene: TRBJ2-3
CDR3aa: CASSRVGAGVPTDTQYF
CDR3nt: TGCGCCAGCAGCCGCGTCGGTGCGGGAGTTCCCACAGATACGCAGTATTTT

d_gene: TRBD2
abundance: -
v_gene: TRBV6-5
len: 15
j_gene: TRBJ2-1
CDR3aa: CASSAGLAGRSEQFF
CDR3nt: TGTGCCAGCAGCGCCGGCCTAGCGGGAAGAAGTGAGCAGTTCTTC

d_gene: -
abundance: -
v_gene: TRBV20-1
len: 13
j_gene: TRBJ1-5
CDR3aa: CSARTEASQPQHF
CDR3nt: TGCAGTGCTAGAACGGAGGCGAGTCAGCCCCAGCATTTT

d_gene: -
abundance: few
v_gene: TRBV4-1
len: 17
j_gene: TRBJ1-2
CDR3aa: CASSQVGRNRNNYGYTF
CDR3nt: TGCGCCAGCAGCCAAGTCGGTCGGAACAGAAATAACTATGGCTACACCTTC

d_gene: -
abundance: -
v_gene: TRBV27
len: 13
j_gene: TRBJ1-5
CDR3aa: CASSSEGYQPQHF
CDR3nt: TGTGCCAGCAGCTCAGAGGGTTATCAGCCCCAGCATTTT

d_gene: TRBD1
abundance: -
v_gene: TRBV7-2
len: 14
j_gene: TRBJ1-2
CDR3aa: CASSLGRQGYGYTF
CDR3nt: TGTGCCAGCAGCTTAGGGAGACAGGGATATGGCTACACCTTC

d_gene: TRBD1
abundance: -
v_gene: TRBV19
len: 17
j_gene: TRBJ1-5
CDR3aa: CASIKEGQGYSNQPQHF
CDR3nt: TGTGCCAGTATCAAGGAAGGACAGGGGTATAGCAATCAGCCCCAGCATTTT

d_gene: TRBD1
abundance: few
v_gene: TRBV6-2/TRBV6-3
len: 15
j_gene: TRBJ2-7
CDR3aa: CASSPAFRTGYEQYF
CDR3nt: TGTGCCAGCAGTCCAGCCTTTCGGACAGGCTACGAGCAGTACTTC

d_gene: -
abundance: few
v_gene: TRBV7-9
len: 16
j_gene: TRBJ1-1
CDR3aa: CASSLLGRWMNTEAFF
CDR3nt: TGTGCCAGCAGCTTACTTGGACGGTGGATGAACACTGAAGCTTTCTTT

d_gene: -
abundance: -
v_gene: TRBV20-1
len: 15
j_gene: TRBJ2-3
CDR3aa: CSARNGHSSTDTQYF
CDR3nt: TGCAGTGCTAGAAACGGCCATTCTAGCACAGATACGCAGTATTTT

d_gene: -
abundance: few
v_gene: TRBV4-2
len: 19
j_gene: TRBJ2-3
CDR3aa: CASSQENRGGRGSTDTQYF
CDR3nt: TGTGCCAGCAGCCAAGAAAACAGAGGGGGACGCGGCAGCACAGATACGCAGTATTTT

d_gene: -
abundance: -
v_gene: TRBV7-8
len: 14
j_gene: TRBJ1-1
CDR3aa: CASVGYLPNTEAFF
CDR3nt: TGTGCCAGCGTGGGATACCTCCCAAACACTGAAGCTTTCTTT

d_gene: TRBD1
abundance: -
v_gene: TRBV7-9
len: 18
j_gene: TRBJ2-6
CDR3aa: CASSLPADRVSGANVLTF
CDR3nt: TGTGCCAGCAGCTTACCCGCGGACAGGGTTTCTGGGGCCAACGTCCTGACTTTC

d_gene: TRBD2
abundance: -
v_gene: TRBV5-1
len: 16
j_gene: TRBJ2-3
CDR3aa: CASSHSISGDPDTQYF
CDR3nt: TGCGCCAGCAGTCACTCGATTAGCGGGGACCCCGATACGCAGTATTTT

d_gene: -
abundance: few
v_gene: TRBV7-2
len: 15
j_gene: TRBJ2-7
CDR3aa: CASSPETVAYYEQYF
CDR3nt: TGTGCCAGCAGCCCCGAGACAGTCGCGTACTACGAGCAGTACTTC

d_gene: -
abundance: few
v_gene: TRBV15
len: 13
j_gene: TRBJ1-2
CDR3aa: CATSSQGDYGYTF
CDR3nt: TGTGCCACCAGCAGCCAGGGCGACTATGGCTACACCTTC

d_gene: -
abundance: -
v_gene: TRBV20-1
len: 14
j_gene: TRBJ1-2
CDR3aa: CSARDTGRVYGYTF
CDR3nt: TGCAGTGCTAGAGATACAGGGAGAGTTTATGGCTACACCTTC

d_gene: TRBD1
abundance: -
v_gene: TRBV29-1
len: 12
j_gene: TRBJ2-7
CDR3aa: CSVPGTVGEQYF
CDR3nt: TGCAGCGTTCCCGGGACAGTCGGCGAGCAGTACTTC

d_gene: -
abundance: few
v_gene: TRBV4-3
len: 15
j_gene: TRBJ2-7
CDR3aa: CASSQERDSSYEQYF
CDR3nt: TGCGCCAGCAGCCAAGAGCGGGACAGCTCCTACGAGCAGTACTTC